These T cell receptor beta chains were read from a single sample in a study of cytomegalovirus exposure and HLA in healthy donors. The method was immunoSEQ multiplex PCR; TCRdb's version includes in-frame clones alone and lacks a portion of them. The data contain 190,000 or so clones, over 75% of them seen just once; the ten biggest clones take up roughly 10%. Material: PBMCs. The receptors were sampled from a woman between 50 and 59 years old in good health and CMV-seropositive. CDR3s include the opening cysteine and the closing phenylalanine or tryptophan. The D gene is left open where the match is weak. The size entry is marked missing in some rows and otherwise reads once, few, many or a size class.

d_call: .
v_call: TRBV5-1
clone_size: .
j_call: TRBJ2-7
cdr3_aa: CASSLDPGDGEQYF
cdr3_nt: TGCGCCAGCAGCTTGGATCCAGGGGACGGCGAGCAGTACTTC

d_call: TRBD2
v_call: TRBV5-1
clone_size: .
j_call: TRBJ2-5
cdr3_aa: CASSLVASGGQETQYF
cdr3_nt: TGCGCCAGCAGCTTGGTGGCTAGCGGGGGGCAAGAGACCCAGTACTTC

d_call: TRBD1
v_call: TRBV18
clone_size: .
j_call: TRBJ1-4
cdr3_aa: CASSFRSGGANEKLFF
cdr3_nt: TGTGCCAGCTCATTTCGATCAGGGGGCGCAAATGAAAAACTGTTTTTT

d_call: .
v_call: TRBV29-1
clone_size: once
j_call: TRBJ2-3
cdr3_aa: CSVDRTQYF
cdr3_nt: TGCAGCGTTGATCGTACGCAGTATTTT

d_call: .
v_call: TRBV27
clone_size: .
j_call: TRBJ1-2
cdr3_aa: CASSRNRYYGYTF
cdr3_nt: TGTGCCAGCAGTCGGAACAGATACTATGGCTACACCTTC

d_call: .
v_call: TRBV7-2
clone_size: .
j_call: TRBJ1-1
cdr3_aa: CASSSLLTGKAFF
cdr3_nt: TGTGCCAGCAGCTCCCTACTTACAGGGAAAGCTTTCTTT

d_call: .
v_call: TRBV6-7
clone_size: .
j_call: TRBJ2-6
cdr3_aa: CASSYSSGANVLTF
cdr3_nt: TGTGCCAGCAGTTACTCTTCAGGGGCCAACGTCCTGACTTTC

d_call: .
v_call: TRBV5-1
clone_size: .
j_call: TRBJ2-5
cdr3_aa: CASSPRPLGQAGETQYF
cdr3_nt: TGCGCCAGCAGCCCCCGGCCCCTTGGGCAGGCGGGGGAGACCCAGTACTTC

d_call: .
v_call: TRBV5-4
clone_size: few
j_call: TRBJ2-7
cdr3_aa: CASSKRGYEQYF
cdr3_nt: TGTGCCAGCAGCAAAAGGGGTTACGAGCAGTACTTC

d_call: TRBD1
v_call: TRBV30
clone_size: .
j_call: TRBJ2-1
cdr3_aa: CAWSIRDRTYNEQFF
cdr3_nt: TGTGCCTGGAGTATCCGGGACAGAACATACAATGAGCAGTTCTTC

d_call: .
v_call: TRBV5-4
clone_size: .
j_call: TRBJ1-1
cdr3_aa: CASSFPRGGGNTEAFF
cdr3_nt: TGTGCCAGCAGCTTTCCCAGGGGAGGGGGGAACACTGAAGCTTTCTTT

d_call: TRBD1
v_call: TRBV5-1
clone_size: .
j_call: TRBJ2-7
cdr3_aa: CASSWDRTYEQYF
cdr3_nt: TGCGCCAGCAGTTGGGACAGGACCTACGAGCAGTACTTC

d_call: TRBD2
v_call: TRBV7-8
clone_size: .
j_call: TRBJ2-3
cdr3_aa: CASSPAGPNTDTQYF
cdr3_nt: TGTGCCAGCAGCCCAGCGGGACCAAACACAGATACGCAGTATTTT

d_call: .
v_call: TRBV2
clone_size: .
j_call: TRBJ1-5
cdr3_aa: CASSPGGNQPQHF
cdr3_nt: TGTGCCAGCAGTCCAGGGGGCAATCAGCCCCAGCATTTT

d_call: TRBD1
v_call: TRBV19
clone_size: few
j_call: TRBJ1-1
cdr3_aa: CASSRAGGSEAFF
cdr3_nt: TGTGCCAGTAGTAGGGCAGGGGGGTCTGAAGCTTTCTTT

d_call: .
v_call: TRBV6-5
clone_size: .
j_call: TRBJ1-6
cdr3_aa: CASSYDDLANSPLHF
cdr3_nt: TGTGCCAGCAGTTACGACGATTTAGCTAATTCACCCCTCCACTTT

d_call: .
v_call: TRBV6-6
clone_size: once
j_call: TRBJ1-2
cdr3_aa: CASSSNYGYTF
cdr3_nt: TGTGCCAGCAGCTCGAACTATGGCTACACCTTC

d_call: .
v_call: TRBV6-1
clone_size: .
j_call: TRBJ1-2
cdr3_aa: CASSEGVGGANYGYTF
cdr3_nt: TGTGCCAGCAGTGAAGGGGTAGGGGGAGCTAACTATGGCTACACCTTC

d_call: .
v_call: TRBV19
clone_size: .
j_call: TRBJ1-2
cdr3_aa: CASGRGQANYGYTF
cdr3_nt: TGTGCCAGCGGCCGAGGACAAGCTAACTATGGCTACACCTTC

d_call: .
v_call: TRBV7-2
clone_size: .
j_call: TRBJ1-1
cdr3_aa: CASSLGLRQEAFF
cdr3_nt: TGTGCCAGCAGCTTAGGGCTTCGCCAAGAAGCTTTCTTT

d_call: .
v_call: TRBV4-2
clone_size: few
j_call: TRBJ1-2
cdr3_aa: CASRSTVPYGYTF
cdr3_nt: TGTGCCAGCAGGTCGACAGTTCCTTATGGCTACACCTTC

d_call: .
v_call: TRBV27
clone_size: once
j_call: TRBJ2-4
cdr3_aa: CASSFGRYKNIQYF
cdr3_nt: TGTGCCAGCAGTTTTGGGAGGTACAAAAACATTCAGTACTTC

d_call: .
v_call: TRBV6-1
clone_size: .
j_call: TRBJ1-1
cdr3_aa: CASSETRDTEAFF
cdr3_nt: TGTGCCAGCAGTGAAACCAGGGACACTGAAGCTTTCTTT

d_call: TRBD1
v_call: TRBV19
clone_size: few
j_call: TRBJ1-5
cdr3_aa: CASSSRQGQGHQHF
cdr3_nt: TGTGCCAGTAGTAGCCGACAGGGCCAGGGGCACCAGCATTTT

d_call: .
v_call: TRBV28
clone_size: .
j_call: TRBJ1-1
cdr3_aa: CASSLKGAEAFF
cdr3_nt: TGTGCCAGCAGTTTAAAGGGGGCTGAAGCTTTCTTT

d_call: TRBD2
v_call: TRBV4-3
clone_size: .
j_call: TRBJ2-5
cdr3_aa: CASSQGGGAGETQYF
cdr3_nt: TGCGCCAGCAGCCAGGGCGGGGGGGCCGGGGAGACCCAGTACTTC

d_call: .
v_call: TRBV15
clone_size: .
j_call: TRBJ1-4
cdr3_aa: CATSSGQLSRTNEKLFF
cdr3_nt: TGTGCCACCAGCAGTGGACAGTTGTCGAGGACTAATGAAAAACTGTTTTTT

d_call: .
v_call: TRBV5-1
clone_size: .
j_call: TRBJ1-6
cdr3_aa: CASSGGSSPLHF
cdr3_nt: TGCGCCAGCAGTGGGGGGAGCTCACCCCTCCACTTT

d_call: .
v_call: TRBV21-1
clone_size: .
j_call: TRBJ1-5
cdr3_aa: CASSTTDRFESNQPQHF
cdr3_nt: TGTGCCAGCAGCACCACCGACAGGTTTGAGAGCAATCAGCCCCAGCATTTT

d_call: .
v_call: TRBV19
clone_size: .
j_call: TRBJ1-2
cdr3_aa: CASSIALGVERGGYTF
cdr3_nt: TGTGCCAGTAGTATAGCTCTGGGAGTCGAAAGAGGTGGCTACACCTTC

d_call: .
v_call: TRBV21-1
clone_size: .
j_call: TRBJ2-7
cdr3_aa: CASRHRGISYEQYF
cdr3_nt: TGTGCCAGCAGGCACAGGGGAATCTCCTACGAGCAGTACTTC

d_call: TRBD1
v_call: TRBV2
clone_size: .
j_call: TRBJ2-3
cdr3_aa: CASSPLLQGAGADTQYF
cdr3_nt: TGTGCCAGCAGTCCCCTCTTACAGGGGGCAGGGGCAGATACGCAGTATTTT

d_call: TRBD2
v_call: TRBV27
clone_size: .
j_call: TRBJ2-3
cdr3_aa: CASSPPWGLATDTQYF
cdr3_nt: TGTGCCAGCAGTCCCCCCTGGGGACTAGCGACAGATACGCAGTATTTT

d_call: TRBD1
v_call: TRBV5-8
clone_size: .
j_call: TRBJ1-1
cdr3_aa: CASRIEQGGATEAFF
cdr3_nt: TGTGCCAGCAGGATTGAACAGGGGGGTGCCACTGAAGCTTTCTTT

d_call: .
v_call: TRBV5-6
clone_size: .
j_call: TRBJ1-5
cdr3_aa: CASSLAPVSNQPQHF
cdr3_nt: TGTGCCAGCAGCTTGGCCCCGGTGAGCAATCAGCCCCAGCATTTT

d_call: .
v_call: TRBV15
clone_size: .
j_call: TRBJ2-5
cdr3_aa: CATSSRLRETQYF
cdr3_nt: TGTGCCACCAGCAGCAGACTTAGAGAGACCCAGTACTTC

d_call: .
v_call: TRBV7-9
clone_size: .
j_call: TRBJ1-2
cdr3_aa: CASSFPGESYGYTF
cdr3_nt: TGTGCCAGCAGCTTTCCAGGGGAGAGCTATGGCTACACCTTC

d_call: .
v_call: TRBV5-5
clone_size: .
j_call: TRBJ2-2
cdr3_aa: CASSLKGAGELFF
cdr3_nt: TGTGCCAGCAGCTTGAAAGGGGCCGGGGAGCTGTTTTTT

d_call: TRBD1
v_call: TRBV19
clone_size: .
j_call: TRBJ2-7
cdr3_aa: CASRPGTGAPYEQYF
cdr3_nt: TGTGCCAGTCGTCCAGGGACAGGGGCCCCCTACGAGCAGTACTTC

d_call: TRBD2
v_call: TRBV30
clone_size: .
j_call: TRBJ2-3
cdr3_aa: CAWNPGGNTQYF
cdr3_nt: TGTGCCTGGAATCCCGGGGGGAATACGCAGTATTTT

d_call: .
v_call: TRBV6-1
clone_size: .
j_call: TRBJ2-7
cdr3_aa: CASSEGAGESSYEQYF
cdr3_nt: TGTGCCAGCAGTGAAGGGGCCGGCGAAAGCTCCTACGAGCAGTACTTC

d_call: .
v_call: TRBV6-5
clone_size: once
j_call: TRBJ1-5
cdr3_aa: CASSPNRVKQPQHF
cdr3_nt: TGTGCCAGCAGCCCAAACAGGGTTAAACAGCCCCAGCATTTT

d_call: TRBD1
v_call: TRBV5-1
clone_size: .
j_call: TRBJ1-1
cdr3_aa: CASSLNRGGYEMNTEAFF
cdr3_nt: TGCGCCAGCAGCTTGAACAGGGGGGGATATGAAATGAACACTGAAGCTTTCTTT

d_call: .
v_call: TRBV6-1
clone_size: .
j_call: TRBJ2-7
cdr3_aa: CASSDRPTHYEQYF
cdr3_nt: TGTGCCAGCAGTGATAGGCCGACTCACTACGAGCAGTACTTC

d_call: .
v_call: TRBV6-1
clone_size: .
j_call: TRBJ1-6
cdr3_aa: CASSGEGVTGNSPLHF
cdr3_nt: TGTGCCAGCAGTGGGGAAGGGGTTACTGGCAATTCACCCCTCCACTTT

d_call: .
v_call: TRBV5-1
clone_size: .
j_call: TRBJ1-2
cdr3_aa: CASSLTVSYGYTF
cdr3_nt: TGCGCCAGCAGCTTGACAGTGAGCTATGGCTACACCTTC

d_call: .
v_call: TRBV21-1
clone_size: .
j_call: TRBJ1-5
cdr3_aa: CASSNEWDPGGLNQPQHF
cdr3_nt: TGTGCCAGCAGCAATGAATGGGACCCAGGGGGCCTCAATCAGCCCCAGCATTTT

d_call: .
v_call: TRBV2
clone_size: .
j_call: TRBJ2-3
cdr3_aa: CASSEYQRSTDTQYF
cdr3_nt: TGTGCCAGCAGTGAATACCAGAGGAGCACAGATACGCAGTATTTT

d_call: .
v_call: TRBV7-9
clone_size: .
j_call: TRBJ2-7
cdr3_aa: CASSVLRGLTYEQYF
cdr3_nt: TGTGCCAGCAGCGTTCTCAGGGGTCTAACCTACGAGCAGTACTTC